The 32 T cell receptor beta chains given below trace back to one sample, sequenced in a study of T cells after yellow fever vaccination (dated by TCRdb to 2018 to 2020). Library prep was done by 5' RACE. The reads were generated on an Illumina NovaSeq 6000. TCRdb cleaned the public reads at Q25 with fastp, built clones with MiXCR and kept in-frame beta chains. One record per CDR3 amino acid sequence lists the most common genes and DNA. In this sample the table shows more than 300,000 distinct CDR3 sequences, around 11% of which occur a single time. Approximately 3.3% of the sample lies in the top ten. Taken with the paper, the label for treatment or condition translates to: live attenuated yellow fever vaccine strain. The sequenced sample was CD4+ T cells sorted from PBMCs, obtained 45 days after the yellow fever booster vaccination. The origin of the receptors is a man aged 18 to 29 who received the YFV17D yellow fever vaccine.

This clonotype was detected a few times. In nucleotides, the CDR3 is TGTGCCAGCAGCCCCGGTTTGGGGGGTGGAAGGTTCGTCTACACCTTC. This gives the protein CASSPGLGGGRFVYTF. The chain carries TRBV7-9 and TRBJ1-2, with a possible D match to TRBD1 (5 bases). CDR1 is SEHNR and CDR2 is FQNEAQ in the germline V gene (reference sequence). Trimming removed 5 bases from V and 10 bases from J, with 26 bases in between. The CDR3 runs to 16 residues.

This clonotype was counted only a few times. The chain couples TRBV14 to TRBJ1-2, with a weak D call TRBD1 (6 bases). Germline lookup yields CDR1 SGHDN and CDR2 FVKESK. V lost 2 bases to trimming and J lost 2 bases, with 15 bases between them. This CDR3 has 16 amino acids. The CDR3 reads CASSQFGRQANYGYTF. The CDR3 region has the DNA TGTGCCAGCAGCCAATTCGGGCGACAGGCGAACTATGGCTACACCTTC. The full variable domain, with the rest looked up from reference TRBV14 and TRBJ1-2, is EAGVTQFPSHSVIEKGQTVTLRCDPISGHDNLYWYRRVMGKEIKFLLHFVKESKQDESGMPNNRFLAERTGGTYSTLKVQPAELEDSGVYFCASSQFGRQANYGYTFGSGTRLTVV.

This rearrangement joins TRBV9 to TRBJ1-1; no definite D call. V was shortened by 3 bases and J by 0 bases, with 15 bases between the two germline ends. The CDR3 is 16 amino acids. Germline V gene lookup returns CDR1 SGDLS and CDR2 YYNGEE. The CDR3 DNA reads TGTGCCAGCAGCGCCTCGGCCGGTCTATTGAACACTGAAGCTTTCTTT. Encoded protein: CASSASAGLLNTEAFF. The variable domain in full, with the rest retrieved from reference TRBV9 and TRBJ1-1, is DSGVTQTPKHLITATGQRVTLRCSPRSGDLSVYWYQQSLDQGLQFLIQYYNGEERAKGNILERFSAQQFPDLHSELNLSSLELGDSALYFCASSASAGLLNTEAFFGQGTRLTVV.

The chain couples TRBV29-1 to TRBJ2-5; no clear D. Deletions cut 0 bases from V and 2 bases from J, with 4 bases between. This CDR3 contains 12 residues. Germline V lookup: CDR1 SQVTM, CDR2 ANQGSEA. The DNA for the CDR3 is TGCAGCGTTGAAGATGCACAAGAGACCCAGTACTTC. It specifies CSVEDAQETQYF.

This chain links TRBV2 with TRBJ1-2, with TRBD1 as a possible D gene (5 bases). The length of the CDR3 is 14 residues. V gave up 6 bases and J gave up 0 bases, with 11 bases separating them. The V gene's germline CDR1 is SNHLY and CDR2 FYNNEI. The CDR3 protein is CASRSDRSNYGYTF. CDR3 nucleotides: TGTGCCAGCAGATCTGACAGATCTAACTATGGCTACACCTTC. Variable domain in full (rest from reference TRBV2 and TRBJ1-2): EPEVTQTPSHQVTQMGQEVILRCVPISNHLYFYWYRQILGQKVEFLVSFYNNEISEKSEIFDDQFSVERPDGSNFTLKIRSTKLEDSAMYFCASRSDRSNYGYTFGSGTRLTVV.

CDR3 region: CASSSADRTGGELFF. The DNA for the CDR3 is TGTGCCAGCAGTTCGGCGGACCGAACGGGCGGGGAGCTGTTTTTT. The V call is TRBV28, the J call TRBJ2-2, with D hard to call. Looked up from germline, CDR1 is MDHEN and CDR2 is SYDVKM. The CDR3 covers 15 residues. V lost 4 bases and J 7 bases, leaving 16 bases between the germline ends.

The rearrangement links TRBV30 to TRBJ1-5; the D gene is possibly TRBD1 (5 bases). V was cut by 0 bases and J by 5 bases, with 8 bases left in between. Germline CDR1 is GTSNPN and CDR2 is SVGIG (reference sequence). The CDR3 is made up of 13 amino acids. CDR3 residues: CAWSVLGDQPQHF. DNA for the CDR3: TGTGCCTGGAGTGTACTAGGGGATCAGCCCCAGCATTTT.

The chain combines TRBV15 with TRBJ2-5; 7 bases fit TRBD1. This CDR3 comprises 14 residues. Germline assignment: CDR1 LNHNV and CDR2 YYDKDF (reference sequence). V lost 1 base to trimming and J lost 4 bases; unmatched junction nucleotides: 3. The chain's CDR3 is CATSRGDRGETQYF. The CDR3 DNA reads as TGTGCCACCAGCAGAGGGGACAGAGGAGAGACCCAGTACTTC.

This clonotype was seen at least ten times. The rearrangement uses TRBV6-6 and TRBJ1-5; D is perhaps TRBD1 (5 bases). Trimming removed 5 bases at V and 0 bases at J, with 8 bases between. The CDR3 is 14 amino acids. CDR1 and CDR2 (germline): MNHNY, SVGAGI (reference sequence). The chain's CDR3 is CASSGGNSNQPQHF. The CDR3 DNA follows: TGTGCCAGCAGTGGGGGAAATAGCAATCAGCCCCAGCATTTT.

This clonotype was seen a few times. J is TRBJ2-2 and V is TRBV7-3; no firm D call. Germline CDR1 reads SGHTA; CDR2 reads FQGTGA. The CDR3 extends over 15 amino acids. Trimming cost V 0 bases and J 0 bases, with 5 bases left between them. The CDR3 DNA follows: TGTGCCAGCAGCTTAACAAACTCGAACACCGGGGAGCTGTTTTTT. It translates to CASSLTNSNTGELFF.

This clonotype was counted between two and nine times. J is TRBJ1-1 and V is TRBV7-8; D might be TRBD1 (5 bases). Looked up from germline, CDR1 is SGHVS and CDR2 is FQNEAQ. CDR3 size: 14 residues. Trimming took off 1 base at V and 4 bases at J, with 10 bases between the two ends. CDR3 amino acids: CASSLGGYGTEAFF. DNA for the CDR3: TGTGCCAGCAGCTTAGGGGGGTACGGCACTGAAGCTTTCTTT.

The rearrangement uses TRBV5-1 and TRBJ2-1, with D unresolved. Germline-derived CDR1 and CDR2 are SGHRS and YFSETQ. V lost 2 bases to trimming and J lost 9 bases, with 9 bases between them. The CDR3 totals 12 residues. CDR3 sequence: CASSFGVIEQFF. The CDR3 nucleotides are TGCGCCAGCAGCTTTGGGGTTATTGAGCAGTTCTTC.

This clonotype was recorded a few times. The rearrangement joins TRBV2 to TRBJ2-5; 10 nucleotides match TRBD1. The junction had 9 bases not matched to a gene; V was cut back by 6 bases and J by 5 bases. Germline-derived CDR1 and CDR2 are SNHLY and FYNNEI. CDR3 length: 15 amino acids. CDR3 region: CASRPDRGREETQYF. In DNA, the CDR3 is TGTGCCAGCAGACCCGACAGGGGGCGCGAGGAGACCCAGTACTTC.

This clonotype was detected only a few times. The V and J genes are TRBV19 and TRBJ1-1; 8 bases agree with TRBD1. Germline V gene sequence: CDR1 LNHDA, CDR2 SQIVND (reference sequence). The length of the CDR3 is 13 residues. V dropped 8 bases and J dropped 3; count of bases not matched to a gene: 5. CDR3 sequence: CASAVQGDTEAFF. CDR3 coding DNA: TGTGCCAGTGCAGTACAGGGGGACACTGAAGCTTTCTTT.

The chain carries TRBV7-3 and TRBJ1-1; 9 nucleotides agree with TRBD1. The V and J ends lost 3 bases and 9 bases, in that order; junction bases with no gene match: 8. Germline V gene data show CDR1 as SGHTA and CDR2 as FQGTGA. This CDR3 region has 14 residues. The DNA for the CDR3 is TGTGCCAGCAGCTTCACAGGGGGCGACGGTCAAGCTTTCTTT. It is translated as CASSFTGGDGQAFF. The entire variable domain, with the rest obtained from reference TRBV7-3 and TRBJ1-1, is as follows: GAGVSQTPSNKVTEKGKYVELRCDPISGHTALYWYRQSLGQGPEFLIYFQGTGAADDSGLPNDRFFAVRPEGSVSTLKIQRTERGDSAVYLCASSFTGGDGQAFFGQGTRLTVV.

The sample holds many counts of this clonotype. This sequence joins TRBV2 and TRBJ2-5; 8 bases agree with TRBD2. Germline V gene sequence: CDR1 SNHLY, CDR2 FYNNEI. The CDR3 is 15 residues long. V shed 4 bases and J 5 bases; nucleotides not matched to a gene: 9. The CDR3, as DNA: TGTGCCAGCAGTGGGGCGGGGACTAGATTGGAGACCCAGTACTTC. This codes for CASSGAGTRLETQYF.

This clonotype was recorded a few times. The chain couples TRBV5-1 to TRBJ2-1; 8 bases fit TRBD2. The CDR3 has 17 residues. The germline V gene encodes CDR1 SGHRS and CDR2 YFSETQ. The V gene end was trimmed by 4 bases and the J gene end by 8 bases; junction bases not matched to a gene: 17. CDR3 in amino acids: CASSQKLAAGGIDEQFF. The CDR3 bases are TGCGCCAGCAGCCAAAAACTAGCGGCTGGTGGGATCGATGAGCAGTTCTTC.

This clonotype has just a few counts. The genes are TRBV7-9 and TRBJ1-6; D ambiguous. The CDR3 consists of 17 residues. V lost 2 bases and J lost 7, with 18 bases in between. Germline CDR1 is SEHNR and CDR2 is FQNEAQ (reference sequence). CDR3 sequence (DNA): TGTGCCAGCAGCTTATTTTTCTCCGAGGGATTGAATTCACCCCTCCACTTT. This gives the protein CASSLFFSEGLNSPLHF.

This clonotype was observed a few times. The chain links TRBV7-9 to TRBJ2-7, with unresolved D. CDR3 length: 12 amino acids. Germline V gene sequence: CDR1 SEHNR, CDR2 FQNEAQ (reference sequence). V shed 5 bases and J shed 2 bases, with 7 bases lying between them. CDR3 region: CASSTITYEQYF. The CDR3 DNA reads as TGTGCCAGCAGCACGATTACCTACGAGCAGTACTTC.

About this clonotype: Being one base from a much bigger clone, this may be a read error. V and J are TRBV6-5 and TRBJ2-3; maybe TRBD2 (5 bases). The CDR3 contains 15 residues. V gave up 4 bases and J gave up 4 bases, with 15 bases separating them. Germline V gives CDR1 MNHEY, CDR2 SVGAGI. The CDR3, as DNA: TGTGCCAGCAGTTGCTCAACGGGGATCCCAGATACGCAGTATTTT. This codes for CASSCSTGIPDTQYF.

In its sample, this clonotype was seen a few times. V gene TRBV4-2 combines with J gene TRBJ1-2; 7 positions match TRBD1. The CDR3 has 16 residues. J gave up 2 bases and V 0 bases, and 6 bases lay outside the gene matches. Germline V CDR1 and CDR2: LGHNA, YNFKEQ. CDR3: CASSQEAGQRNYGYTF. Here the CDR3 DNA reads TGTGCCAGCAGCCAAGAGGCGGGACAGCGGAACTATGGCTACACCTTC.

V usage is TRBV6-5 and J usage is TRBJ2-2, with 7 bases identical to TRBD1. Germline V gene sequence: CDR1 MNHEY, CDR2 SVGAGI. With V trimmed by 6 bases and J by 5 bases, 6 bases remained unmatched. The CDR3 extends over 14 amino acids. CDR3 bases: TGTGCCAGCAGGAGGGACAGCCCTACCGGGGAGCTGTTTTTT. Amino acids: CASRRDSPTGELFF.

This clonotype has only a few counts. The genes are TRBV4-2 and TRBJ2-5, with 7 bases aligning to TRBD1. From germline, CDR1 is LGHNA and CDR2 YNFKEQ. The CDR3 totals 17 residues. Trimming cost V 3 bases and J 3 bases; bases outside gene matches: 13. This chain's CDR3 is CASSQVNSGQRKETQYF. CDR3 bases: TGTGCCAGCAGCCAGGTAAATTCGGGACAGCGAAAAGAGACCCAGTACTTC.

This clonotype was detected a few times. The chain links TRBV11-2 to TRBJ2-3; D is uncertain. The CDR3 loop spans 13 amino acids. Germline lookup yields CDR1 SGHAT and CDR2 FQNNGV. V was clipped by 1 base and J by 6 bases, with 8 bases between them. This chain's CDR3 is CASSLVMGDTQYF. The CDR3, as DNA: TGTGCCAGCAGCTTAGTTATGGGGGATACGCAGTATTTT.

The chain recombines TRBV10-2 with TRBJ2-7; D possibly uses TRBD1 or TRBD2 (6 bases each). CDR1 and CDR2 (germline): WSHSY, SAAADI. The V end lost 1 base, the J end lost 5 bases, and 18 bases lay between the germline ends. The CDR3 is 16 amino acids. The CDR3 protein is CASSEWGFGGDDEQYF. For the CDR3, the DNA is TGCGCCAGCAGTGAGTGGGGGTTCGGGGGCGACGACGAGCAGTACTTC.

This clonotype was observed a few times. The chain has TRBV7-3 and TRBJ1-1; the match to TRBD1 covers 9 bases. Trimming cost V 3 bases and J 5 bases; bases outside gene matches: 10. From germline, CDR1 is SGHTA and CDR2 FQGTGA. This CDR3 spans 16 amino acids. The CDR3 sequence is CASSFGGLGTGTEAFF. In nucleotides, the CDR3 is TGTGCCAGCAGCTTTGGTGGTTTAGGGACAGGGACTGAAGCTTTCTTT.

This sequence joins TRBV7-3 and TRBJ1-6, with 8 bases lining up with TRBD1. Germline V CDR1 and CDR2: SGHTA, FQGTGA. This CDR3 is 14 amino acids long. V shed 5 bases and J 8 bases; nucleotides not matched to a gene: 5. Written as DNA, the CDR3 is TGTGCCAGCAGCGTGACAGGGGTGGATTCACCCCTCCACTTT. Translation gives CASSVTGVDSPLHF.

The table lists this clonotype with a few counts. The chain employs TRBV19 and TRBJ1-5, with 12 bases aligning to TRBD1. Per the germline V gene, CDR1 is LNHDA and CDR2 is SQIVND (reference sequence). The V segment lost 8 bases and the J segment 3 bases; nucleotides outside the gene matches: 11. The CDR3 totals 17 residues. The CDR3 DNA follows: TGTGCCAGTGCCTCCGGGACAGGGGGCCTCGTCAATCAGCCCCAGCATTTT. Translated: CASASGTGGLVNQPQHF.

The CDR3 sequence is CASIDRVYGYTF. The DNA of the CDR3 is TGTGCCAGCATCGACAGGGTCTATGGCTACACCTTC. This chain uses TRBV5-6 with TRBJ1-2, with 7 bases that match TRBD1. Germline CDR1 and CDR2: SGHDT and YYEEEE. The CDR3 totals 12 residues. V trimming: 6 bases; J trimming: 4 bases; junction bases outside the gene matches: 3.

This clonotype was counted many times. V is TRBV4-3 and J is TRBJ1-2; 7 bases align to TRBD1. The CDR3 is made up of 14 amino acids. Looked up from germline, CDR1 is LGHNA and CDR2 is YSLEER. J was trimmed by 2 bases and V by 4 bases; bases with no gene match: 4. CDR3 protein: CASSPQGLNYGYTF. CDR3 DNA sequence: TGCGCCAGCAGCCCACAGGGGTTGAACTATGGCTACACCTTC.

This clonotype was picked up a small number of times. The CDR3 spells CASSLGQSNEKLFF. DNA of the CDR3: TGTGCCAGCAGCTTGGGACAGTCTAATGAAAAACTGTTTTTT. The chain links TRBV7-9 to TRBJ1-4; 7 bases are shared with TRBD1. The CDR3 contains 14 residues. The germline V gene encodes CDR1 SEHNR and CDR2 FQNEAQ (reference sequence). J gave up 3 bases and V 3 bases, and 1 base lay outside the gene matches.

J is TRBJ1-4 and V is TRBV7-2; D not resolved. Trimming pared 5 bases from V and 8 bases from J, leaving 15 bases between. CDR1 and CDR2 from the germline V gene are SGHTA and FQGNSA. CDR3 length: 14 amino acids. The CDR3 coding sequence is TGTGCCAGCAGCCCCGGAGGGTCTTACGAAAAACTGTTTTTT. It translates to CASSPGGSYEKLFF.